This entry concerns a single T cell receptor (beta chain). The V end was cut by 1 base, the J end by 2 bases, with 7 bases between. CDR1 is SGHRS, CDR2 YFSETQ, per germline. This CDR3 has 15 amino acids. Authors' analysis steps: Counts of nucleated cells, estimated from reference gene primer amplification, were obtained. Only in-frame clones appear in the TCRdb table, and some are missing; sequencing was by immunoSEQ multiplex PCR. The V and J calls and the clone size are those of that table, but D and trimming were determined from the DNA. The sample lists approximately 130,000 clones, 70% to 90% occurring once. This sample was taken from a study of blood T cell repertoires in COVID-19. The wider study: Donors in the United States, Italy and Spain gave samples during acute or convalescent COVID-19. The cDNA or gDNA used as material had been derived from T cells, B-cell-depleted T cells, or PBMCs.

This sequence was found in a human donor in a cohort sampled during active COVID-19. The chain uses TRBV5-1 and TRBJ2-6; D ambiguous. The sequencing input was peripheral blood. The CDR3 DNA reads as TGCGCCAGCAGCTTGCTTGTAACTGGGGCCAACGTCCTGACTTTC. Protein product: CASSLLVTGANVLTF.